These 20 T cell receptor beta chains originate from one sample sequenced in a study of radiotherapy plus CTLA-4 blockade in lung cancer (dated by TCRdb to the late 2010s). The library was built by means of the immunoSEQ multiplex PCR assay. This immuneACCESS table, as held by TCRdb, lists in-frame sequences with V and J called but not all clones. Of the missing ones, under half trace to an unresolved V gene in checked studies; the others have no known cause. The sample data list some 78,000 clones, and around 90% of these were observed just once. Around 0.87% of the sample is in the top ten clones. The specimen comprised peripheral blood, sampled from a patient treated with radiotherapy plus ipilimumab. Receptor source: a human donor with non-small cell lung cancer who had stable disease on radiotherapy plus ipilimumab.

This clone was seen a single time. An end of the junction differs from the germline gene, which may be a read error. CDR3 bases: TGTGCTAGCAGCTTGGGAGACAGGGAAGGGGCCTACGAGCAGTACTTC. Its translation is CASSLGDREGAYEQYF. The chain uses TRBV7-7 and TRBJ2-7; TRBD1 matches 7 bases. Germline V gene data show CDR1 as SSHAT and CDR2 as FNYEAQ (reference sequence). The CDR3 totals 16 residues.

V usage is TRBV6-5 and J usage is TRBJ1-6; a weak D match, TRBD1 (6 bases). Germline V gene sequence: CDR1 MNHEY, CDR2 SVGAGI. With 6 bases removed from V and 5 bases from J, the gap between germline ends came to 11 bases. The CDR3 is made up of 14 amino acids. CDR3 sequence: CASSQNRDNSPLHF. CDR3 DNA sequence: TGTGCCAGCAGCCAAAACAGGGATAATTCACCCCTCCACTTT.

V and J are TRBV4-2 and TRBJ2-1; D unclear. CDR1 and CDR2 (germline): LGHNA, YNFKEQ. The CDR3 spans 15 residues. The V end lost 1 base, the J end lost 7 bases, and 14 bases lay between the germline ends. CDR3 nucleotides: TGTGCCAGCAGCCAAGTGGCTGCCTTTCGAAATGAGCAGTTCTTC. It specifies CASSQVAAFRNEQFF.

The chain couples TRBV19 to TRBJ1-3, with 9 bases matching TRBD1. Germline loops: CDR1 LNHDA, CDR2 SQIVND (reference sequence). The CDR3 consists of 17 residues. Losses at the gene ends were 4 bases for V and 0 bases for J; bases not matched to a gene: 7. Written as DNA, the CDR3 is TGTGCCAGTAGTAAGGGACAGGGTAGGAGCTCTGGAAACACCATATATTTT. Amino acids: CASSKGQGRSSGNTIYF. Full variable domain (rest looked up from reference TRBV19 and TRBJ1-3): DGGITQSPKYLFRKEGQNVTLSCEQNLNHDAMYWYRQDPGQGLRLIYYSQIVNDFQKGDIAEGYSVSREKKESFPLTVTSAQKNPTAFYLCASSKGQGRSSGNTIYFGEGSWLTVV.

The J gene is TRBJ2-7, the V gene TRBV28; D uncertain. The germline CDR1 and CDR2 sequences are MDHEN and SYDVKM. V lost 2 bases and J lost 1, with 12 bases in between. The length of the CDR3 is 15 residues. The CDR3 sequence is CASSLLIAPSYEQYF. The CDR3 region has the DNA TGTGCCAGCAGTTTACTGATCGCCCCTTCCTACGAGCAGTACTTC.

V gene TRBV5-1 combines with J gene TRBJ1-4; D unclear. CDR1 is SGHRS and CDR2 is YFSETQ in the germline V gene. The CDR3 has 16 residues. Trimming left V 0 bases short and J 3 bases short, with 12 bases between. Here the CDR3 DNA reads TGCGCCAGCAGCTTGGACCAGCAGAAGTCTAATGAAAAACTGTTTTTT. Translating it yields CASSLDQQKSNEKLFF.

The CDR3 DNA reads TGTGCCATCAGTGCCCGACAGAACATGAACACTGAAGCTTTCTTT. Amino acid sequence: CAISARQNMNTEAFF. The chain recombines TRBV10-3 with TRBJ1-1, with TRBD1 as a possible D gene (5 bases). V was pared by 4 bases and J by 0 bases, with 12 bases between. This CDR3 is 15 amino acids long. Germline CDR1 and CDR2: ENHRY and SYGVKD.

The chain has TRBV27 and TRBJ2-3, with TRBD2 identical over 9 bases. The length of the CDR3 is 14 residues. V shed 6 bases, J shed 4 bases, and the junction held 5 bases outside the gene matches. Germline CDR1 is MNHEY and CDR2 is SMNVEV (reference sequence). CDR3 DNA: TGTGCCAGCAGGCGGGGGGGCCCGCCAGATACGCAGTATTTT. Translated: CASRRGGPPDTQYF.

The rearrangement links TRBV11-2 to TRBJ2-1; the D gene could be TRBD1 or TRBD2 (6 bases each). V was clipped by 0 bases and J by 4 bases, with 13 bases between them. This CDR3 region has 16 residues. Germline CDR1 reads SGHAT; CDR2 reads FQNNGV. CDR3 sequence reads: CASSLDGGRAYNEQFF. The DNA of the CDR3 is TGTGCCAGCAGCTTAGATGGGGGGCGGGCATACAATGAGCAGTTCTTC.

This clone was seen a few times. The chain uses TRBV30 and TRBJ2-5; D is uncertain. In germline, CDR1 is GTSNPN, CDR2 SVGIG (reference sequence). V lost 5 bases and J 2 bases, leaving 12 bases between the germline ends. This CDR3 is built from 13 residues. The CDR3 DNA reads TGTGCCTGGGCACGACGGCTACAAGAGACCCAGTACTTC. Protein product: CAWARRLQETQYF.

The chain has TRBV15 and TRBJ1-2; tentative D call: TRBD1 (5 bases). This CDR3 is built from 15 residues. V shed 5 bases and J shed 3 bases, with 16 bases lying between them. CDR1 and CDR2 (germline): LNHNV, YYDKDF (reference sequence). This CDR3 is CATSSVPPGYYGYTF. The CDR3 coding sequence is TGTGCCACCAGCTCCGTTCCACCAGGGTACTATGGCTACACCTTC.

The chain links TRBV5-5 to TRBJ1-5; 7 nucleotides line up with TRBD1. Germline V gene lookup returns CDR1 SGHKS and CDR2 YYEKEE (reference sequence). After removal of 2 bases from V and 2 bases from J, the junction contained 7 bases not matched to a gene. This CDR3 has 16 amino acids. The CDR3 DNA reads TGTGCCAGCAGCTTACAGGGGAGGCTAGGCAATCAGCCCCAGCATTTT. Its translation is CASSLQGRLGNQPQHF.

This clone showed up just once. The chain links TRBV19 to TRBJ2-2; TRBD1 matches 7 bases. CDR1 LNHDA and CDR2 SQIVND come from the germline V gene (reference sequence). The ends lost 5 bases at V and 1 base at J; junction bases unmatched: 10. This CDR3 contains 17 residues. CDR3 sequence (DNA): TGTGCCAGTAGTCCGGGACAGCTAAGGGTGAACACCGGGGAGCTGTTTTTT. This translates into CASSPGQLRVNTGELFF.

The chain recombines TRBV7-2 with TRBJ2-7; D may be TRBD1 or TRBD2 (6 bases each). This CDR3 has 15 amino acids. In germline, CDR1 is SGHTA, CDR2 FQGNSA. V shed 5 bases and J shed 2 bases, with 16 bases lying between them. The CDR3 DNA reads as TGTGCCAGCAGCCCTGGCCGGGGGCGTACCTACGAGCAGTACTTC. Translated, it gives CASSPGRGRTYEQYF.

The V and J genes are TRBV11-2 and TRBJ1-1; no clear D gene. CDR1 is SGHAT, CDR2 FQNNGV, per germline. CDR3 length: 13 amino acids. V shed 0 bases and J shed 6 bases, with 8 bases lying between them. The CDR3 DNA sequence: TGTGCCAGCAGCTTAGAGAGTTTACCTGAAGCTTTCTTT. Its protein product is CASSLESLPEAFF.

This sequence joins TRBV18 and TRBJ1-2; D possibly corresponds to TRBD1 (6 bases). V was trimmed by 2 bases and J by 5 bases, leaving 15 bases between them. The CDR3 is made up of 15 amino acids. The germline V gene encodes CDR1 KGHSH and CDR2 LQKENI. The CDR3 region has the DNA TGTGCCAGCTCACCAAGTCTGGGGACAACGTATGGCTACACCTTC. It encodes CASSPSLGTTYGYTF.

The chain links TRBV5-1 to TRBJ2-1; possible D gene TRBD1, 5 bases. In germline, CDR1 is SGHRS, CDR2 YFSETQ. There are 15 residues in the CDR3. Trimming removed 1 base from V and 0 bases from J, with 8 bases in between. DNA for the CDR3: TGCGCCAGCAGCTTGTCAGGGCGCTCCTACAATGAGCAGTTCTTC. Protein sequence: CASSLSGRSYNEQFF.

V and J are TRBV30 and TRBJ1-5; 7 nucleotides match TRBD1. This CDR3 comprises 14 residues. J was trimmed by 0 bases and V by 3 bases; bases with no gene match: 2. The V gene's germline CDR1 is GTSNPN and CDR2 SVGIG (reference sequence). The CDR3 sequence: CAWRGTVSNQPQHF. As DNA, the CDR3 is TGTGCCTGGAGGGGGACAGTTAGCAATCAGCCCCAGCATTTT.

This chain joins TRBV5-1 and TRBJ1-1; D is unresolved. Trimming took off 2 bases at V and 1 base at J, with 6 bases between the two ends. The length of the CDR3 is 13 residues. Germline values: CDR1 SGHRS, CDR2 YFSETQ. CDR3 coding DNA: TGCGCCAGCAGCTTTTCACAGAACACTGAAGCTTTCTTT. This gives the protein CASSFSQNTEAFF.

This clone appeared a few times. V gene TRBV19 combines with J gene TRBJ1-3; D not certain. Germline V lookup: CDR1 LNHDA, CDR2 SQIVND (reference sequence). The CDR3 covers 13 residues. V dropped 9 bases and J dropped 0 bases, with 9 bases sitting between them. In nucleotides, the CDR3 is TGTGCCAGCACCGTAAGCTCTGGAAACACCATATATTTT. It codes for CASTVSSGNTIYF.